Given below is one T cell receptor beta chain in context. This specimen belongs to a study of beta chain features in type 1 diabetes. Since all of the isolated RNA was reverse transcribed, expressed TCRB transcripts were what got sequenced. The repertoire was sequenced with immunoSEQ multiplex PCR; TCRdb's copy has only in-frame clones and lacks some. Here the sample spans 140,000 or so clones, more than 9% being singletons. V lost 0 bases and J lost 4, with 9 bases in between. Germline values: CDR1 MNHEY, CDR2 SVGAGI. This CDR3 has 14 amino acids. V gene TRBV6-5 combines with J gene TRBJ1-2, with no clear D. Input material: naive CD4+ T cells from blood. This TCR came from a young man in good health. This CDR3 reads CASSYSTGGYGYTF. The CDR3 DNA reads as TGTGCCAGCAGTTACTCGACGGGTGGCTATGGCTACACCTTC.